The T cell receptor beta chain described here comes from a study of PD-L1 blockade in urothelial cancer. Across the whole study: The study started patients on atezolizumab in the mid-2010s, giving 1,200 mg intravenously every 3 weeks. About 90% of the roughly 30 patients were men who had bladder-origin urothelial cancer. When blood samples were assessed, the median T cell count was 141,255. Overall study results and limits: Durable-benefit cases showed more tumor-associated blood clone expansion at 3 weeks.

TCRdb's table, derived via immunoSEQ multiplex PCR, lists solely in-frame clones and lacks some. The table lists tens of thousands of clones, more than 75% of them singletons. From germline, CDR1 is SGDLS and CDR2 YYNGEE. V gave up 0 bases and J gave up 5 bases, with 9 bases separating them. The CDR3 runs 14 residues. Note on this clone: Its specificity is not known.

Time point indicated: pretreatment peripheral blood. The TCR originated in a man in his sixties with urothelial cancer. The specimen comprised PBMCs, sampled around atezolizumab (anti-PD-L1) treatment. The chain joins TRBV9 to TRBJ2-1; D unresolved. CDR3 in amino acids: CASSVVGRNNEQFF. In nucleotides, the CDR3 is TGTGCCAGCAGCGTAGTGGGCAGAAACAATGAGCAGTTCTTC.